The clone carrying this T cell receptor (beta chain) was found once. The repertoire was sequenced with immunoSEQ multiplex PCR; TCRdb's copy has only in-frame clones and lacks some. The data show about 210,000 clones, with approximately 80% seen just once and around 13% held by the top ten. The data derive from a study of blood T cell repertoires in COVID-19. For the study at large: Samples taken during acute and convalescent COVID-19 were collected in the United States, Italy and Spain. From T cells, B-cell-depleted T cells, or PBMCs came the material, which was cDNA or gDNA.

Germline lookup yields CDR1 SNHLY and CDR2 FYNNEI. The CDR3 is 13 residues long. J lost 3 bases, V lost 7 bases, and 2 bases had no gene match. The sequenced material came from peripheral blood. The gene calls are TRBV2 and TRBJ2-2; 7 bases fit TRBD2. This clonotype was sampled from a human donor in a cohort sampled during active COVID-19. The chain's CDR3 is CASMGLYTGELFF. For the CDR3, the DNA is TGTGCCAGCATGGGACTATACACCGGGGAGCTGTTTTTT.